This T cell receptor (beta chain) is from a study of response to subunit inactivated influenza vaccine. Regarding the study as a whole: The authors proposed limited new T cell recruitment per seasonal influenza vaccination.

Each CDR3 protein is one row after TCRdb ran MiXCR on the RT-PCR reads. This table has around 710,000 distinct CDR3 sequences, about 14% appearing once. Germline V gene data show CDR1 as MDHEN and CDR2 as SYDVKM. Trimming took off 6 bases at V and 0 bases at J, with 18 bases between the two ends. CDR3 size: 17 residues. On this clonotype itself: What it binds is unknown.

J is TRBJ1-3 and V is TRBV28, with a weak D call TRBD1 (5 bases). The starting material was PBMCs from blood, obtained less than 15 days before vaccination. The TCR sequence derives from a man aged 50 to 59 who received an inactivated influenza vaccine. This CDR3 is CASSPMLGRVSGNTIYF. For the CDR3, the DNA is TGTGCCAGCAGCCCCATGTTGGGCAGGGTCTCTGGAAACACCATATATTTT.